A selection of T cell receptor beta chains follows, all from one sample in a study of OX40 agonist ivuxolimab in advanced cancers. Using immunoSEQ multiplex PCR, the repertoire was profiled, and TCRdb retains in-frame clones only, with some absent. The sample holds 35,000 to 45,000 clones, just over 85% seen once. Sequencing was performed on CD4+ or CD8+ T cells sorted from blood, taken in a trial of the OX40 agonist ivuxolimab. The receptors come from an adult with an advanced solid tumor such as melanoma, head and neck, liver or kidney cancer. CDR3s include the opening cysteine and the closing phenylalanine or tryptophan. Fields, in order: J gene, D gene, clone size, V gene, CDR3 DNA, CDR3 protein. D genes are given only for firm matches. Clone size appears in some rows only: once, few, many, or a class for an expanded clone.

TRBJ2-5 TRBD1 . TRBV15 TGTGCCACCAGCATACTACAGGACAGGGAAGAGGCCCAGTACTTC CATSILQDREEAQYF
TRBJ1-1 . once TRBV13 TGTGCCAGCAGCCGGAGGGGGAGCAGGGGACCTCATCTCACTGAAGCTTTCTTT CASSRRGSRGPHLTEAFF
TRBJ2-1 . . TRBV4-2 TGTGCCAGCAGCCAAGTACTAGGACACAATGAGCAGTTCTTC CASSQVLGHNEQFF
TRBJ1-2 TRBD1 . TRBV6-5 TGTGCCAGCAGCACCAGGACAGGACTCTATGGCTACACCTTC CASSTRTGLYGYTF
TRBJ1-1 . . TRBV30 TGTGCCTGGAGTGTACTGAACACTGAAGCTTTCTTT CAWSVLNTEAFF
TRBJ2-7 TRBD2 . TRBV9 TGTGCCAGCAGCCCGGGGGGAACTAGCTCCTACGAGCAGTACTTC CASSPGGTSSYEQYF
TRBJ1-5 . once TRBV28 TGTGCCAGCAGTCCCCAAACAGGGATTGGCAATCAGCCCCAGCATTTT CASSPQTGIGNQPQHF
TRBJ2-1 TRBD1 . TRBV7-6 TGTGCCAGCAGCAAAGGAGACAGGGAATCCTACAATGAGCAGTTCTTC CASSKGDRESYNEQFF
TRBJ1-1 TRBD1 . TRBV5-6 TGTGCCAGCAGCTTCGGGACAGGGGGTTCTGAAGCTTTCTTT CASSFGTGGSEAFF
TRBJ2-1 . . TRBV10-2 TGCGCCAGCAGTGAAACGGGCGACCCCTACAATGAGCAGTTCTTC CASSETGDPYNEQFF
TRBJ1-1 . . TRBV7-6 TGTGCCAGCAGCCCAGACAGGCGTCTGAACACTGAAGCTTTCTTT CASSPDRRLNTEAFF
TRBJ2-1 . . TRBV6-6 TGTGCCAGCAGTTACGGCCAGGGGTTTTACAATGAGCAGTTCTTC CASSYGQGFYNEQFF
TRBJ1-1 TRBD1 . TRBV4-3 TGCGCCAGCAGCCAAGACGTGACAGGGGGGGGCCCTGAAGCTTTCTTT CASSQDVTGGGPEAFF
TRBJ1-6 . . TRBV5-4 TGTGCCAGCAGCGTGGGAAATTCACCCCTCCACTTT CASSVGNSPLHF
TRBJ1-1 TRBD1 . TRBV7-8 TGTGCCAGCAGCCTGACATGGACAGGGGGAGAGGTGGCTTTCTTT CASSLTWTGGEVAFF
TRBJ2-3 TRBD1 . TRBV2 TGTGCCAGAACAGGGGATCGCACAGATACGCAGTATTTT CARTGDRTDTQYF
TRBJ1-3 . . TRBV29-1 TGCAGCGTCGAGGTCAGGGAGACTGGAAACACCATATATTTT CSVEVRETGNTIYF
TRBJ1-6 . medium-sized TRBV11-2 TGTGCCAGCAGCTTGACAGGATCTTCACCCCTCCACTTT CASSLTGSSPLHF
TRBJ2-5 TRBD2 once TRBV5-1 TGCGCCAGCAGCTCGACTAGCGGGCAAGAGACCCAGTACTTC CASSSTSGQETQYF
TRBJ2-1 . . TRBV7-8 TGTGCCAGCAACGCCCGGTGGGGAAACAATGAGCAGTTCTTC CASNARWGNNEQFF
TRBJ2-5 TRBD2 . TRBV18 TGTGCCAGCTCTCCCGGACTAGCTGGGGAGACCCAGTACTTC CASSPGLAGETQYF
TRBJ1-1 . . TRBV28 TGTGCCAGCAGGTCGACAACTCAGGTGCTTAACACTGAAGCTTTCTTT CASRSTTQVLNTEAFF
TRBJ1-1 . once TRBV5-1 TGCGCCAGCAGCATGACAGTAGCGACTGAAGCTTTCTTT CASSMTVATEAFF
TRBJ1-5 . . TRBV7-9 TGTGCCAGCAGCCCCGGACAGTATGGCAATCAGCCCCAGCATTTT CASSPGQYGNQPQHF
TRBJ1-2 . . TRBV4-3 TGCGCCAGCAGCCCTCTCTTGGGAGCGGGGTATGGCTACACCTTC CASSPLLGAGYGYTF
TRBJ1-3 . . TRBV5-1 TGCGCCAGCAGCTTGTCCGTTTCCGGGACACTTACTGGAAACACCATATATTTT CASSLSVSGTLTGNTIYF
TRBJ1-4 . . TRBV15 TGTGCCACCGAGACAGTATACGGAGAAAAACTGTTTTTT CATETVYGEKLFF
TRBJ1-5 . . TRBV19 TGTGCCAGTAGTATAGGGGCCAGCAATCAGCCCCAGCATTTT CASSIGASNQPQHF
TRBJ1-6 . . TRBV6-5 TGTGCCCTGGGGGGGGCAAATTCACCCCTCCACTTT CALGGANSPLHF
TRBJ1-1 TRBD1 . TRBV5-4 TGTGCCAGCAGCTGGGGACAGGGGGTACGCACTGAAGCTTTCTTT CASSWGQGVRTEAFF
TRBJ1-1 . . TRBV7-3 TGTGCCAGCAGCTTATGGAACATCGTGAACACTGAAGCTTTCTTT CASSLWNIVNTEAFF
TRBJ1-1 . . TRBV19 TGTGCCAGTAGTAGCCCGGGCGCTGAAGCTTTCTTT CASSSPGAEAFF
TRBJ2-4 . . TRBV7-6 TGTGCCAGCAGCCCCACAACAGGCTTATCAGCCAAAAACATTCAGTACTTC CASSPTTGLSAKNIQYF
TRBJ2-3 . . TRBV9 TGTGCCAGCTCGCAAGGGGGCACAGATACGCAGTATTTT CASSQGGTDTQYF
TRBJ2-3 TRBD2 medium-sized TRBV28 TGTGCCAGCAGTCCAACTAGCGGGGGGGCCTCAGATACGCAGTATTTT CASSPTSGGASDTQYF
TRBJ2-3 TRBD1 . TRBV2 TGTGCCAGCAGTGAGGGACAGAGCACAGATACGCAGTATTTT CASSEGQSTDTQYF
TRBJ1-1 . . TRBV10-2 TGCGCCAGCAGGACCGGGGCGGTTGAAGCTTTCTTT CASRTGAVEAFF
TRBJ2-1 . few TRBV7-2 TGTGCCAGCAGCTCTGGGACTTTTTTCAATGAGCAGTTCTTC CASSSGTFFNEQFF
TRBJ2-5 TRBD1 . TRBV5-4 TGTGCCAGCAGCTTGGCCGGGACAGCCTGGGTGACCCAGTACTTC CASSLAGTAWVTQYF
TRBJ1-1 . . TRBV29-1 TGCAGCGGGGAACAGGGGAACACTGAAGCTTTCTTT CSGEQGNTEAFF
TRBJ1-3 . once TRBV7-8 TGTGCCAGCAGCACCCGCCCAGGGAATGCTGGAAACACCATATATTTT CASSTRPGNAGNTIYF
TRBJ1-1 . . TRBV4-3 TGCGCCAGCAGCCAAGACCCCAGATCGAACACTGAAGCTTTCTTT CASSQDPRSNTEAFF
TRBJ2-1 TRBD2 . TRBV7-6 TGTGCCAGCAGCTCTCTAGCGGGCCTATACAATGAGCAGTTCTTC CASSSLAGLYNEQFF
TRBJ2-1 . . TRBV9 TGTGCCAGCAGCGTAGTGGAGCGGAGCTCCTACAATGAGCAGTTCTTC CASSVVERSSYNEQFF
TRBJ1-2 . . TRBV4-3 TGCGCCAGCAGCCAGGACAGAAGCTATGGCTACACCTTC CASSQDRSYGYTF
TRBJ2-3 TRBD2 . TRBV7-7 TGTGCCAGCAGCTTCCTTCCGACTAGCGGGGGGGTTTCAGATACGCAGTATTTT CASSFLPTSGGVSDTQYF
TRBJ1-2 TRBD1 . TRBV5-1 TGCGCCAGCAGCCCCCTAGGGACAGATAACTATGGCTACACCTTC CASSPLGTDNYGYTF
TRBJ2-6 TRBD1 . TRBV9 TGTGCCAGCAGGGGGACAGGCAACTCTGGGGCCAACGTCCTGACTTTC CASRGTGNSGANVLTF
TRBJ2-7 . . TRBV7-6 TGTGCCAGCAGCTTCGTCAGGGGCGAGCAGTACTTC CASSFVRGEQYF
TRBJ1-1 . few TRBV4-1 TGCGCCAGCAGGGAAAACGAGGGGGGAGCTGAAGCTTTCTTT CASRENEGGAEAFF
TRBJ1-4 . medium-sized TRBV5-1 TGCGCCAGCAGCTGGATAGGTACAGGGTCGGCTCGAGAAAAACTGTTTTTT CASSWIGTGSAREKLFF
TRBJ2-3 . . TRBV11-3 TGTGCCAGCAGCCCTCCTAGCGAAGATACGCAGTATTTT CASSPPSEDTQYF
TRBJ1-3 . . TRBV2 TGTGCCAGCAGTGAAAGGGATTGGAACACCATATATTTT CASSERDWNTIYF
TRBJ2-1 . . TRBV7-9 TGTGCCAGCAGCCCTCCCTTCCCTAGTGAAAGGGCCTACAATGAGCAGTTCTTC CASSPPFPSERAYNEQFF